These T cell receptor beta chains were read from a single sample in a study of CD8+CD57+ T cells in acquired aplastic anemia. MiXCR, run by TCRdb on the reads, gives a single entry per CDR3 protein. The sample consists of 200,000 to 250,000 distinct CDR3 sequences, almost 35% of them appearing once. Sequencing input: sorted CD4+, CD8+, or CD8+CD57+ T cells (not recorded which) from PBMCs. The receptors derive from a human donor in good health, serving as a control. Both conserved end residues are part of each CDR3. Each record gives: CDR3 length, J gene, V gene, D gene, clone size, CDR3 DNA, CDR3 protein. The D gene is left open where the match is weak. The size entry is marked missing in some rows and otherwise reads once, few, many or a size class.

CDR3 length: 14
J gene: TRBJ2-3
V gene: TRBV5-5
D gene: TRBD1
clone size: many
CDR3 DNA: TGTGCCAGCAGCCTGGGGACAGGCACAGATACGCAGTATTTT
CDR3 protein: CASSLGTGTDTQYF

CDR3 length: 13
J gene: TRBJ1-1
V gene: TRBV7-6
D gene: NA
clone size: once
CDR3 DNA: TGTGCCAGCAGCTTAGGGTCAGGGACTGAAGCTTTCTTT
CDR3 protein: CASSLGSGTEAFF

CDR3 length: 14
J gene: TRBJ2-7
V gene: TRBV10-3
D gene: TRBD1
clone size: many
CDR3 DNA: TGTGCCATCAGTGCCGGGACAGGGGCCTACGAGCAGTACTTC
CDR3 protein: CAISAGTGAYEQYF

CDR3 length: 17
J gene: TRBJ1-2
V gene: TRBV15
D gene: TRBD1
clone size: NA
CDR3 DNA: TGTGCCACCAGCAGAGACTTAAGGGACAGAACTAACTATGGCTACACCTTC
CDR3 protein: CATSRDLRDRTNYGYTF

CDR3 length: 15
J gene: TRBJ2-7
V gene: TRBV7-2
D gene: TRBD2
clone size: many
CDR3 DNA: TGTGCCAGCAGCTTATTAGCGGGAGTGCCCTACGAGCAGTACTTC
CDR3 protein: CASSLLAGVPYEQYF

CDR3 length: 10
J gene: TRBJ1-3
V gene: TRBV2
D gene: NA
clone size: NA
CDR3 DNA: TGTGCCAGCATGGGCAGCACCATATATTTT
CDR3 protein: CASMGSTIYF

CDR3 length: 16
J gene: TRBJ1-4
V gene: TRBV2
D gene: NA
clone size: many
CDR3 DNA: TGTGCCAGCAGTGGGGGGGGCAACAGGGAGTCTGAAAAACTGTTTTTT
CDR3 protein: CASSGGGNRESEKLFF

CDR3 length: 13
J gene: TRBJ1-2
V gene: TRBV2
D gene: NA
clone size: NA
CDR3 DNA: TGTGCCAGCAGTGAACATGGCAGGGAGGGCTACACCTTC
CDR3 protein: CASSEHGREGYTF

CDR3 length: 22
J gene: TRBJ1-2
V gene: TRBV4-1
D gene: TRBD1
clone size: once
CDR3 DNA: TGCGCCAGCAGCCAATTATTCCTATTGTTCACGGGACAGGGGGCGCCCAACTATGGCTACACCTTC
CDR3 protein: CASSQLFLLFTGQGAPNYGYTF

CDR3 length: 16
J gene: TRBJ2-1
V gene: TRBV20-1
D gene: NA
clone size: few
CDR3 DNA: TGCAGTGCTGGAGGGGGTCAAGCAAACTCCTACAATGAGCAGTTCTTC
CDR3 protein: CSAGGGQANSYNEQFF

CDR3 length: 16
J gene: TRBJ2-1
V gene: TRBV10-3
D gene: TRBD2
clone size: once
CDR3 DNA: TGTGCCATCAGTGCGTCTAGCGGGAGCTCCTACAATGAGCAGTTCTTC
CDR3 protein: CAISASSGSSYNEQFF

CDR3 length: 17
J gene: TRBJ2-1
V gene: TRBV24-1
D gene: TRBD2
clone size: NA
CDR3 DNA: TGTGCCAGCTCACCCCCCGGGACTAGCGGGAGGGCCGGTGAGCAGTTCTTC
CDR3 protein: CASSPPGTSGRAGEQFF

CDR3 length: 16
J gene: TRBJ1-5
V gene: TRBV3-1
D gene: TRBD1
clone size: few
CDR3 DNA: TGTGCCAGCAGCCAAGATCTCGGACAGGGAAATCAGCCCCAGCATTTT
CDR3 protein: CASSQDLGQGNQPQHF

CDR3 length: 15
J gene: TRBJ1-2
V gene: TRBV2
D gene: NA
clone size: many
CDR3 DNA: TGTGCCAGCAGTTTTCTCGCCGGGGGATTTGATGGCTACACCTTC
CDR3 protein: CASSFLAGGFDGYTF

CDR3 length: 13
J gene: TRBJ1-1
V gene: TRBV24-1
D gene: NA
clone size: NA
CDR3 DNA: TGTGCCACCAGGATAGGGTTGGCCACTGAAGCTTTCTTT
CDR3 protein: CATRIGLATEAFF

CDR3 length: 13
J gene: TRBJ2-1
V gene: TRBV29-1
D gene: NA
clone size: NA
CDR3 DNA: TGCAGCGTGCCCCTAGCTTCCTACAATGAGCAGTTCTTC
CDR3 protein: CSVPLASYNEQFF

CDR3 length: 20
J gene: TRBJ2-1
V gene: TRBV29-1
D gene: TRBD2
clone size: many
CDR3 DNA: TGCAGCGTTGAAGTCCGTAGCGGGACCACCTTGGGGCTTGGTTACAATGAGCAGTTCTTC
CDR3 protein: CSVEVRSGTTLGLGYNEQFF

CDR3 length: 16
J gene: TRBJ1-1
V gene: TRBV5-4
D gene: NA
clone size: NA
CDR3 DNA: TGTGCCAGCAGCTTTGGGCAGGGGAGGTCGGAAACTGAAGCTTCCTTT
CDR3 protein: CASSFGQGRSETEASF

CDR3 length: 13
J gene: TRBJ2-7
V gene: TRBV7-9
D gene: NA
clone size: many
CDR3 DNA: TGTGCCAGCAGCTTAGCGCAGGGCTACGAGCAGTACTTC
CDR3 protein: CASSLAQGYEQYF

CDR3 length: 15
J gene: TRBJ1-6
V gene: TRBV19
D gene: TRBD1
clone size: NA
CDR3 DNA: TGTGCCAGTAGTCGACAGGGGGTTTATAATTCACCCCTCCACTTT
CDR3 protein: CASSRQGVYNSPLHF

CDR3 length: 16
J gene: TRBJ2-5
V gene: TRBV12-3/TRBV12-4
D gene: TRBD2
clone size: NA
CDR3 DNA: TGTGCCAGCAGCCTTACCCGGGGACTAATGCAAGAGACCCAGTACTTC
CDR3 protein: CASSLTRGLMQETQYF

CDR3 length: 15
J gene: TRBJ2-6
V gene: TRBV12-3/TRBV12-4
D gene: NA
clone size: many
CDR3 DNA: TGTGCCAGCAGTTTAAGAGGGGCCGGGGCCAACGTCCTGACTTTC
CDR3 protein: CASSLRGAGANVLTF

CDR3 length: 14
J gene: TRBJ2-1
V gene: TRBV7-9
D gene: NA
clone size: many
CDR3 DNA: TGTGCCAGCAGCTTTTGGGGGTCTAAGGGTGAGCAGTTCTTC
CDR3 protein: CASSFWGSKGEQFF

CDR3 length: 14
J gene: TRBJ1-2
V gene: TRBV5-6
D gene: NA
clone size: NA
CDR3 DNA: TGTGCCAGCAGCAGTCAGGGTCCTTCCTATGGCTACACCTTC
CDR3 protein: CASSSQGPSYGYTF

CDR3 length: 13
J gene: TRBJ1-2
V gene: TRBV2
D gene: NA
clone size: many
CDR3 DNA: TGTGCCAGCAGCAGGACAGTCAACTATGGCTACACCTTC
CDR3 protein: CASSRTVNYGYTF

CDR3 length: 14
J gene: TRBJ1-2
V gene: TRBV30
D gene: TRBD1
clone size: NA
CDR3 DNA: TGTGCCTGGGCTCACGGACAGGGACACTATGGCTACACCTTC
CDR3 protein: CAWAHGQGHYGYTF

CDR3 length: 14
J gene: TRBJ2-1
V gene: TRBV29-1
D gene: NA
clone size: many
CDR3 DNA: TGCAGCGTCACCGGTTACGGGGGTTGGTATGAGCAGTTCTTC
CDR3 protein: CSVTGYGGWYEQFF

CDR3 length: 15
J gene: TRBJ2-5
V gene: TRBV7-9
D gene: TRBD2
clone size: many
CDR3 DNA: TGTGCCAGCAGCTTAAGCGGGGGGCTGGGAGAGACCCAGTACTTC
CDR3 protein: CASSLSGGLGETQYF

CDR3 length: 12
J gene: TRBJ1-1
V gene: TRBV15
D gene: TRBD1
clone size: NA
CDR3 DNA: TGTGCCAGCAGTGGCGGGACAGGAGAAGCTTTCTTT
CDR3 protein: CASSGGTGEAFF

CDR3 length: 14
J gene: TRBJ2-5
V gene: TRBV10-3
D gene: TRBD2
clone size: many
CDR3 DNA: TGTGCCGCCCGGACTAGCGGGGATGCGGAGACCCAGTACTTC
CDR3 protein: CAARTSGDAETQYF

CDR3 length: 14
J gene: TRBJ1-1
V gene: TRBV20-1
D gene: NA
clone size: many
CDR3 DNA: TGCAGTGCTAGAAAGACAGCGACGAACACTGAAGCTTTCTTT
CDR3 protein: CSARKTATNTEAFF

CDR3 length: 14
J gene: TRBJ2-7
V gene: TRBV6-6
D gene: NA
clone size: many
CDR3 DNA: TGTGCCAGCAGTTACTCAGGAGGAAACTACGAGCAGTACTTC
CDR3 protein: CASSYSGGNYEQYF

CDR3 length: 15
J gene: TRBJ1-6
V gene: TRBV5-1
D gene: NA
clone size: NA
CDR3 DNA: TGCGCCAGCAGCCGCACAGGAACGGGGAATTCACCCCTCCACTTT
CDR3 protein: CASSRTGTGNSPLHF

CDR3 length: 14
J gene: TRBJ2-1
V gene: TRBV7-9
D gene: NA
clone size: many
CDR3 DNA: TGTGCCAGCAGCCCGACTCGATACAACAATGAGCAGTTCTTC
CDR3 protein: CASSPTRYNNEQFF

CDR3 length: 16
J gene: TRBJ2-3
V gene: TRBV6-1
D gene: TRBD2
clone size: NA
CDR3 DNA: TGTGCCAGCAGTACCGGAACTGGGAGGGACACAGATACGCAGTATTTT
CDR3 protein: CASSTGTGRDTDTQYF

CDR3 length: 13
J gene: TRBJ2-7
V gene: TRBV20-1
D gene: TRBD2
clone size: many
CDR3 DNA: TGCAGTGCTAGGACTAGCGGCTCCTACGAGCAGTACTTC
CDR3 protein: CSARTSGSYEQYF

CDR3 length: 16
J gene: TRBJ1-6
V gene: TRBV7-3
D gene: NA
clone size: NA
CDR3 DNA: TGTGCCAGCAGCTTAAAATCGTCGGACTTAGGTTCACCCCTCCACTTT
CDR3 protein: CASSLKSSDLGSPLHF

CDR3 length: 19
J gene: TRBJ2-3
V gene: TRBV5-1
D gene: TRBD2
clone size: few
CDR3 DNA: TGCGCCAGCAGCCTAACTACTAGCGGGGGATTTCTTGGCACAGATACGCAGTATTTT
CDR3 protein: CASSLTTSGGFLGTDTQYF

CDR3 length: 14
J gene: TRBJ2-1
V gene: TRBV2
D gene: TRBD2
clone size: many
CDR3 DNA: TGTGCCAGCAGTGGGGGGAGGGCCCTCAATGAGCAGTTCTTC
CDR3 protein: CASSGGRALNEQFF

CDR3 length: 14
J gene: TRBJ1-2
V gene: TRBV6-5
D gene: TRBD1
clone size: few
CDR3 DNA: TGTGCCAGCAGTTTGGGACAGGGGAAGCGTGGCTACACCTTC
CDR3 protein: CASSLGQGKRGYTF

CDR3 length: 17
J gene: TRBJ2-1
V gene: TRBV12-5
D gene: TRBD2
clone size: NA
CDR3 DNA: TGTGCTAGTGGTTTGGTACTGAAACTAGCGGGGCTCAATGAGCAGTTCTTC
CDR3 protein: CASGLVLKLAGLNEQFF

CDR3 length: 15
J gene: TRBJ1-1
V gene: TRBV4-2
D gene: TRBD1
clone size: NA
CDR3 DNA: TGTGCCAGCAGCCAAGATATCAGGGGGTACACTGAAGCTTTCTTT
CDR3 protein: CASSQDIRGYTEAFF

CDR3 length: 15
J gene: TRBJ1-4
V gene: TRBV9
D gene: NA
clone size: few
CDR3 DNA: TGTGCCAGCAGCGTAGAGGGGGGACGCCTTGAAAAACTGTTTTTT
CDR3 protein: CASSVEGGRLEKLFF

CDR3 length: 13
J gene: TRBJ1-2
V gene: TRBV14
D gene: NA
clone size: NA
CDR3 DNA: TGTGCCAGCAGCCAAGATCCCGTCTATGGCTACACCTTC
CDR3 protein: CASSQDPVYGYTF

CDR3 length: 13
J gene: TRBJ1-1
V gene: TRBV20-1
D gene: NA
clone size: many
CDR3 DNA: TGCAGTGCTAGAGATGGGGTGCGGGCTGAAGCTTTCTTT
CDR3 protein: CSARDGVRAEAFF

CDR3 length: 16
J gene: TRBJ2-1
V gene: TRBV24-1
D gene: NA
clone size: NA
CDR3 DNA: TGTGCCACCAGTGATTCGACAGGTAATTCCTACAATGAGCAGTTCTTC
CDR3 protein: CATSDSTGNSYNEQFF

CDR3 length: 16
J gene: TRBJ2-5
V gene: TRBV7-2
D gene: NA
clone size: many
CDR3 DNA: TGTGCCAGCAGCACCCAAAGACTTTTGGGGGCGGAGACCCAGTACTTC
CDR3 protein: CASSTQRLLGAETQYF

CDR3 length: 12
J gene: TRBJ1-2
V gene: TRBV6-1
D gene: NA
clone size: many
CDR3 DNA: TGTGCCAGCACCAGGACGTACTATGGCTACACCTTC
CDR3 protein: CASTRTYYGYTF

CDR3 length: 22
J gene: TRBJ2-6
V gene: TRBV19
D gene: TRBD2
clone size: NA
CDR3 DNA: TGTGCCAGTAGTATAGGTTCGGGATACTTCCACCGGGGGGGGACTGGGGCCAACGTCCTGACTTTC
CDR3 protein: CASSIGSGYFHRGGTGANVLTF

CDR3 length: 13
J gene: TRBJ1-1
V gene: TRBV10-3
D gene: NA
clone size: many
CDR3 DNA: TGTGCCATCAGTTCGGGCAGAAGCCCCGAAGCTTTCTTT
CDR3 protein: CAISSGRSPEAFF

CDR3 length: 18
J gene: TRBJ1-2
V gene: TRBV24-1
D gene: TRBD1
clone size: NA
CDR3 DNA: TGTGCCACCAGTGATTCCAGGGACAGGGGACTAGGGTTCTATGGCTACACCTTC
CDR3 protein: CATSDSRDRGLGFYGYTF

CDR3 length: 14
J gene: TRBJ1-6
V gene: TRBV6-1
D gene: NA
clone size: many
CDR3 DNA: TGTGCCAGCAGAGACATACTTTCGTGGTCACCCCTCCACTTT
CDR3 protein: CASRDILSWSPLHF

CDR3 length: 13
J gene: TRBJ1-2
V gene: TRBV12-3/TRBV12-4
D gene: NA
clone size: NA
CDR3 DNA: TGTGCCAGCAGTTTGTCAGGGAGGGATGGCTACACCTTC
CDR3 protein: CASSLSGRDGYTF

CDR3 length: 13
J gene: TRBJ2-1
V gene: TRBV24-1
D gene: NA
clone size: many
CDR3 DNA: TGTGCCACCAGTGGGGCGGGCGGGGATGAGCAGTTCTTC
CDR3 protein: CATSGAGGDEQFF

CDR3 length: 15
J gene: TRBJ1-1
V gene: TRBV12-3/TRBV12-4
D gene: NA
clone size: NA
CDR3 DNA: TGTGCCAGCAGTTTAAGGAGGATCTCTTACACTGAAGCTTTCTTT
CDR3 protein: CASSLRRISYTEAFF

CDR3 length: 14
J gene: TRBJ1-2
V gene: TRBV30
D gene: NA
clone size: few
CDR3 DNA: TGTGCCTGGAGCCAAGGGAATGGGGACTATGGCTACACCTTC
CDR3 protein: CAWSQGNGDYGYTF

CDR3 length: 14
J gene: TRBJ1-4
V gene: TRBV20-1
D gene: TRBD1
clone size: many
CDR3 DNA: TGCAGTGCTAGAGTTCGACAGGGGGGTGAAAAACTGTTTTTT
CDR3 protein: CSARVRQGGEKLFF

CDR3 length: 19
J gene: TRBJ1-5
V gene: TRBV10-3
D gene: TRBD1
clone size: many
CDR3 DNA: TGTGCCATCAGTGACACCTTGGCCAGGGGGGCCCCAGGCAATCAGCCCCAGCATTTT
CDR3 protein: CAISDTLARGAPGNQPQHF

CDR3 length: 14
J gene: TRBJ2-7
V gene: TRBV5-1
D gene: NA
clone size: NA
CDR3 DNA: TGCGTCAGCAGCTTGGAGGTCCCCGGGGACGAGCAGTACTTC
CDR3 protein: CVSSLEVPGDEQYF

CDR3 length: 13
J gene: TRBJ2-3
V gene: TRBV6-1
D gene: NA
clone size: many
CDR3 DNA: TGTGCCAGCAGGGAGGGAGGGGGAGATACGCAGTATTTT
CDR3 protein: CASREGGGDTQYF